This T cell receptor beta chain is from a study of shared T cell receptors in the human thymus. J lost 7 bases, V lost 6 bases, and 13 bases had no gene match. Germline CDR1 SNHLY, CDR2 FYNNEI. CDR3 length: 17 amino acids. Method: immunoSEQ multiplex PCR; TCRdb's copy keeps in-frame clones and lacks some. The table includes about 710,000 clones, 70% to 90% detected once. This same sample was also taken into another study, of human thymus T cells.

Sequencing input: thymocytes. The TCR sequence derives from a boy less than two years old with a congenital heart defect. This chain links TRBV2 with TRBJ1-6, with 9 bases lining up with TRBD1. The CDR3 spells CASSVPHRDRDNSPLHF. Written as DNA, the CDR3 is TGTGCCAGCAGCGTACCCCACCGGGACAGGGACAATTCACCCCTCCACTTT.